The 30 T cell receptor beta chains presented below share a single source sample, sequenced in a study of tumor-infiltrating lymphocytes in primary liver carcinoma (dated by TCRdb to about 2017). Sequenced using an Illumina HiSeq 2500. A constant-region primer and ProtoScript II reverse transcriptase were used to reverse-transcribe TCRbeta-specific cDNA from about 530 ng total RNA. The TCRbeta libraries were prepared through three rounds of nested multiplex PCR following a slightly modified ARM-PCR procedure. Each of the first two PCR rounds ran for around 10 cycles using multiplex TRBV1-TRBV30 forward primers together with a Cbeta reverse primer. TCRdb redid the processing of the public reads, applying fastp at Q25 and MiXCR, and retained in-frame beta chains. Rows are unified per CDR3 protein, each entry keeping the most common DNA and genes. This sample comprises 80,000 or so distinct CDR3 sequences, 71% of them detected only once. In total, the top ten clones hold around 15% of the sample.

Without any cell sorting, total RNA and DNA were co-extracted from about 20-30 mg of bulk tissue using the AllPrep DNA/RNA mini kit. Sequencing was performed on liver tumor tissue from sampling region 4. The label giving this sample's cell subset or site can be read as: tumor region T4, right-lateral pole. These receptors originate from a woman aged 60-75 years with primary liver carcinoma and hepatitis B virus infection.

Turning to this clonotype: The CDR3 does not end in the conserved phenylalanine or tryptophan, so this is likely a read error. V gene TRBV6-5 combines with J gene TRBJ2-2, with no clear D. CDR1 MNHEY and CDR2 SVGAGI come from the germline V gene. The CDR3 length is 16 residues. CDR3 nucleotides: TGTGCAAGCAGATTTGGCCTAGTGGGTTCTGCCGGGGAGCTGTTTATT. Residues: CASRFGLVGSAGELFI.

Comments on this clonotype: At one end, the junction sequence differs from germline, possibly due to a read error. CDR3 nucleotides: TGTGCCAGCAACGCTAGTAGCGGGGCTAGCACAGATACGCAATATTTT. This codes for CASNASSGASTDTQYF. The V call is TRBV11-2, the J call TRBJ2-3, with TRBD2 matching 8 bases. Germline CDR1 and CDR2: SGHAT and FQNNGV. There are 16 residues in the CDR3.

This clonotype appeared many times. The chain couples TRBV10-3 to TRBJ2-2; D call uncertain. V gave up 0 bases and J gave up 4 bases, with 3 bases separating them. Per germline, CDR1 ENHRY and CDR2 SYGVKD. CDR3 size: 13 residues. CDR3 amino acids: CAISESLTGELFF. The DNA of the CDR3 is TGTGCCATCAGTGAGTCGCTCACCGGGGAGCTGTTTTTT.

To note about this clonotype: A read error may account for a junction end that differs from germline. The chain carries TRBV28 and TRBJ2-1, with D hard to call. Looked up from germline, CDR1 is MDHEN and CDR2 is SYDVKM. This CDR3 is 15 amino acids long. As DNA, the CDR3 is TGTGCCAGCAGAGGACCTCCGAGCTCCTGCAATGAGCAGTTCTTC. Amino acid sequence: CASRGPPSSCNEQFF.

The V call is TRBV7-2, the J call TRBJ2-4; TRBD1 is a possible D gene (5 bases). Germline V CDR1 and CDR2: SGHTA, FQGNSA. This CDR3 contains 12 residues. Trimming removed 1 base from V and 15 bases from J, with 13 bases in between. CDR3 residues: CASSLGGRERYF. The CDR3 DNA reads TGTGCCAGCAGCTTAGGTGGCAGGGAAAGGTACTTC.

This clonotype was seen a single time. Germline and junction disagree at one end, which may indicate a read error. The chain is built from TRBV6-6 and TRBJ1-1; possible D gene TRBD1, 5 bases. The CDR3 extends over 13 amino acids. From germline, CDR1 is MNHNY and CDR2 SVGAGI (reference sequence). This CDR3 reads CASGLQGLTGAFF. CDR3 nucleotides: TGTGCCAGCGGTTTGCAGGGACTAACTGGAGCTTTCTTT.

Comments on this clonotype: Relative to the germline gene, one junction end is altered; a read error may explain this. The chain is built from TRBV28 and TRBJ2-1, with 7 bases matching TRBD2. This CDR3 contains 18 residues. CDR1 and CDR2 (germline): MDHEN, SYDVKM. CDR3: CASRHWGGRSSSHNEQFF. The CDR3 DNA reads as TGTGCCAGCCGACACTGGGGGGGACGGTCTAGCTCCCACAATGAGCAGTTCTTC.

For the CDR3, the DNA is TGTGCCAGCAATCCGGGACAGGGATTCAATGAGCAGTTCTTC. It codes for CASNPGQGFNEQFF. The rearrangement uses TRBV5-4 and TRBJ2-1, with TRBD1 identical over 9 bases. CDR3 length: 14 residues. The V gene's germline CDR1 is SGHNT and CDR2 YYREEE (reference sequence). Trimming removed 6 bases from V and 6 bases from J; junction bases left unmatched: 7.

To note about this clonotype: The germline gene is not matched at one end of the junction; a read error may be the cause. The chain has TRBV4-1 and TRBJ2-1; TRBD2 matches at 12 bases. The germline V gene encodes CDR1 MGHRA and CDR2 YSYEKL. This CDR3 spans 18 amino acids. The CDR3 bases are TGCGCCAGCAGCCAAGGACTAGCGGGAGTAAAGTCCTACTATGAGCAGTTCTTC. Translated: CASSQGLAGVKSYYEQFF.

The V call is TRBV2, the J call TRBJ2-7; 10 positions match TRBD2. V lost 6 bases to trimming and J lost 0 bases; unmatched junction nucleotides: 5. CDR1 and CDR2 (germline): SNHLY, FYNNEI. The CDR3 covers 15 residues. The chain's CDR3 is CASSLTSGNSYEQYF. CDR3 nucleotide sequence: TGTGCCAGCAGCCTTACTAGCGGGAACTCCTACGAGCAGTACTTC.

With regard to this clonotype: This could be a read error, since a much larger clone is one nucleotide away. J is TRBJ2-5 and V is TRBV14, with D tentatively TRBD1 (5 bases). The CDR3 runs to 14 residues. CDR1 is SGHDN, CDR2 FVKESK, per germline. CDR3 in amino acids: CTSSQDWGSGTQYF. The CDR3 nucleotides are TGTACCAGCAGCCAAGATTGGGGCAGTGGGACCCAGTACTTC.

Turning to this clonotype: The junction shows a germline mismatch at one end, possibly a read error. This chain uses TRBV29-1 with TRBJ2-1; possible D gene TRBD2, 6 bases. The length of the CDR3 is 17 residues. CDR1 SQVTM and CDR2 ANQGSEA come from the germline V gene. The CDR3 DNA reads as TGCAGCGTTGAAGATTCGGACGGGACTGGGGCGTACAATGGGCAGTTCTTC. It specifies CSVEDSDGTGAYNGQFF.

With respect to this clonotype: One end of the junction varies from germline; a read error may be responsible. This chain uses TRBV6-6 with TRBJ2-7; D call uncertain. The CDR3 totals 13 residues. Germline values: CDR1 MNHNY, CDR2 SVGAGI (reference sequence). CDR3 nucleotide sequence: TGTACCAGCAGTCCTCCCCCCCAGTACGAGCAGTACTTC. It is translated as CTSSPPPQYEQYF.

In the case of this clonotype: The junction departs from the called germline gene at one end, perhaps through a read error. The V and J genes are TRBV11-2 and TRBJ2-3, with TRBD2 as a possible D gene (7 bases). The CDR3 totals 14 residues. Germline lookup yields CDR1 SGHAT and CDR2 FQNNGV. The CDR3, as DNA: TGTGCCAGCAGCTTAAGGGGGGGGACCGATAGGCAGTATTTT. This translates into CASSLRGGTDRQYF.

This clonotype is categorized as medium-sized (0.01 to 0.1%). The V gene is TRBV29-1, the J gene TRBJ2-1; D is unclear. CDR1 is SQVTM, CDR2 ANQGSEA, per germline. The CDR3 runs to 14 residues. Trimming took off 3 bases at V and 10 bases at J, with 19 bases between the two ends. The CDR3 sequence is CSVDGYRTHEEQFF. CDR3 coding DNA: TGCAGCGTTGATGGATATCGAACCCACGAAGAGCAGTTCTTC.

This clonotype has a count of ten or more. The V call is TRBV12-3 or TRBV12-4, the J call TRBJ2-7, with 12 bases lining up with TRBD2. The CDR3 totals 14 residues. The V gene end was trimmed by 6 bases and the J gene end by 6 bases; junction bases not matched to a gene: 6. CDR3 sequence: CASSRTSGIGEQYF. CDR3 bases: TGTGCCAGCAGCCGGACTAGCGGGATTGGCGAGCAGTACTTC.

In this sample, this clonotype turned up a few times. An end of the junction does not agree with germline; a read error may underlie this. V and J are TRBV14 and TRBJ2-5, with no clear D. Germline V gene data show CDR1 as SGHDN and CDR2 as FVKESK. CDR3 length: 12 residues. The CDR3: CTSSIRPETQYF. CDR3 coding DNA: TGTACCAGCAGCATACGGCCGGAGACCCAGTACTTC.

This clonotype was recorded at least ten times. The chain links TRBV7-9 to TRBJ2-1, with 15 bases lining up with TRBD2. V gave up 5 bases and J gave up 4 bases; unmatched junction bases: 6. CDR3 size: 17 residues. Germline V lookup: CDR1 SEHNR, CDR2 FQNEAQ (reference sequence). The CDR3 nucleotides read TGTGCCAGCAGCCCTGGGACTAGCGGGAGGACTTACAATGAGCAGTTCTTC. This codes for CASSPGTSGRTYNEQFF.

Points on this clonotype: Because it lacks the conserved phenylalanine or tryptophan at the end, this CDR3 is likely a read error. V and J are TRBV7-8 and TRBJ1-6; 10 nucleotides agree with TRBD1. CDR1 SGHVS and CDR2 FQNEAQ come from the germline V gene. The CDR3 runs 15 residues. CDR3 sequence (DNA): TGTGACAGCAGCCCCCGGGACAGGGGTAATTCACTCCTCCACCTT. Its translation: CDSSPRDRGNSLLHL.

This chain uses TRBV29-1 with TRBJ2-2; no clear D. V lost 7 bases and J lost 11, with 17 bases in between. Germline V CDR1 and CDR2: SQVTM, ANQGSEA. This CDR3 has 12 residues. In nucleotides, the CDR3 is TGCAGCGCACCAGAACACACCTGTGAGCTGTTTTTT. The encoded protein is CSAPEHTCELFF.

The chain recombines TRBV7-8 with TRBJ1-6; 8 bases align to TRBD1. CDR3 length: 15 amino acids. Germline CDR1 and CDR2: SGHVS and FQNEAQ. The J segment lost 6 bases and the V segment lost 5 bases, leaving 6 bases of the junction unmatched. The CDR3 sequence: CASSPRDRCNSPLHF. The CDR3 DNA reads as TGTGCCAGCAGCCCCAGGGACAGGTGTAATTCACCCCTCCACTTT.

Comments on this clonotype: At one end the junction does not follow the germline gene, possibly because of a read error. The chain carries TRBV11-1 and TRBJ2-2, with TRBD2 matching 11 bases. Germline values: CDR1 SGHAT, CDR2 FQDESV (reference sequence). The CDR3 extends over 20 amino acids. The CDR3, as DNA: TGTGCCAGCAGGCTGACCCCCGGGACTAGCGGCAATACGAACACCGGGGAGCTGTATTTT. Translated, it gives CASRLTPGTSGNTNTGELYF.

Remarks on this clonotype: This likely comes from a read error, as the CDR3 has no conserved phenylalanine or tryptophan at its end. The rearrangement uses TRBV6-1 and TRBJ2-5; either TRBD1 or TRBD2 may fit D (6 bases each). The CDR3 is 15 amino acids. V gave up 10 bases and J gave up 5 bases, with 23 bases separating them. Germline CDR1 reads MNHNS; CDR2 reads SASEGT. The CDR3 loop is CATSPRIGGSETQYL. The DNA of the CDR3 is TGTGCCACCAGCCCAAGGATAGGGGGGTCGGAGACCCAGTACCTC.

This clonotype was detected a few times. V and J are TRBV19 and TRBJ2-3; D remains ambiguous. CDR3 length: 13 residues. CDR1 is LNHDA and CDR2 is SQIVND in the germline V gene (reference sequence). V lost 4 bases to trimming and J lost 6 bases, with 11 bases between them. CDR3 coding DNA: TGTGCCAGTAGTACGCTGACGACTGATACGCAGTATTTT. This sequence encodes CASSTLTTDTQYF.

A word on this clonotype: The junction shows a germline mismatch at one end, possibly a read error. The chain is built from TRBV6-5 and TRBJ1-4; no reliable D call. CDR1 is MNHEY, CDR2 SVGAGI, per germline. There are 13 residues in the CDR3. The CDR3 here is CASSYSVYEKLFF. The CDR3 DNA is TGTGCCAGCAGTTACTCAGTGTATGAGAAACTGTTTTTT.

A remark on this clonotype: This could be a read error, since a much larger clone is one nucleotide away. The CDR3 sequence is CATSVTGNTEAFF. The CDR3 nucleotides are TGTGCCACCAGCGTGACAGGGAACACTGAAGCTTTCTTT. The chain carries TRBV5-4 and TRBJ1-1, with a weak D call TRBD1 (6 bases). In germline, CDR1 is SGHNT, CDR2 YYREEE (reference sequence). The CDR3 contains 13 residues.

A word on this clonotype: Relative to the germline gene, one junction end is altered; a read error may explain this. The chain links TRBV4-2 to TRBJ2-7, with TRBD2 as a possible D gene (6 bases). Per the germline V gene, CDR1 is LGHNA and CDR2 is YNFKEQ. This CDR3 is built from 14 residues. CDR3 nucleotides: TGTGCCAGCAGCCTATCTAGCGACTCCTACCAGCAGTACTTC. As protein: CASSLSSDSYQQYF.

This clonotype was picked up many times. This chain joins TRBV5-4 and TRBJ2-3, with D hard to call. Trimming removed 4 bases at V and 6 bases at J, with 9 bases between. CDR1 SGHNT and CDR2 YYREEE come from the germline V gene (reference sequence). The CDR3 contains 12 residues. In DNA form, the CDR3 reads TGTGCCAGCAGCCCCTCCCGGGATACGCAGTATTTT. This encodes CASSPSRDTQYF.

About this clonotype itself: At one of its ends the junction is not consistent with the germline gene, which may arise from a read error. The V call is TRBV11-2, the J call TRBJ2-1, with D perhaps given as TRBD1 or TRBD2 (5 bases each). Germline CDR1 reads SGHAT; CDR2 reads FQNNGV. This CDR3 comprises 11 residues. The chain's CDR3 is CASNTGLREFF. DNA for the CDR3: TGCGCCAGCAACACGGGGCTTCGGGAGTTCTTC.

A note on this clonotype: The junction departs from germline at one end; a sequencing error may be responsible. For the CDR3, the DNA is TGTGCCAGCAGCATGATCCCGGGACAGGAAAGCTCCTACGGGCAGTACTTC. Its translation is CASSMIPGQESSYGQYF. The V call is TRBV11-2, the J call TRBJ2-7; 8 bases are shared with TRBD1. The CDR3 totals 17 residues. The germline gives CDR1 SGHAT, CDR2 FQNNGV.